The clone carrying this TCR beta chain came up many times. One entry per CDR3 protein results from TCRdb running MiXCR on the RT-PCR reads. The sample includes about 680,000 distinct CDR3 sequences, 12% to 15% seen only once; the top ten take 3.6%. Specimen: memory CD4+ T cells from blood. This receptor was identified in a female donor in good health, serving as a healthy control.

The CDR3 region has the DNA TGCAGTGCTATCTCGCAGGGTGACATTCAGTACTTC. This translates into CSAISQGDIQYF. V usage is TRBV20-1 and J usage is TRBJ2-4, with D tentatively TRBD1 (5 bases). The CDR3 consists of 12 residues. The germline V and J ends were trimmed by 4 bases and 8 bases, with 12 bases remaining between them. Germline-derived CDR1 and CDR2 are DFQATT and SNEGSKA (reference sequence).